A single sample gave rise to the 17 T cell receptor beta chains below, sequenced in a study of beta chain features in type 1 diabetes. Expressed TCRB transcripts got sequenced, as all isolated RNA was reverse transcribed. TCRdb's table, derived via immunoSEQ multiplex PCR, lists solely in-frame clones and lacks some. The sample lists about 360,000 clones; around an eighth were seen once. The sequencing input was naive CD4+ T cells from blood. These receptors all come from a man between 18 and 29 years old in good health.

This clone was observed a handful of times. The chain combines TRBV4-2 with TRBJ1-1; D is perhaps TRBD1 (5 bases). The CDR3 runs 16 residues. In germline, CDR1 is LGHNA, CDR2 YNFKEQ. V was shortened by 1 base and J by 0 bases, with 12 bases between the two germline ends. CDR3 sequence: CASSQAPQGMNTEAFF. In nucleotides, the CDR3 is TGTGCCAGCAGCCAAGCCCCCCAGGGCATGAACACTGAAGCTTTCTTT.

The rearrangement joins TRBV19 to TRBJ2-1; 9 nucleotides agree with TRBD1. The CDR3 has 15 residues. V trimming: 9 bases; J trimming: 5 bases; junction bases outside the gene matches: 11. Germline CDR1 LNHDA, CDR2 SQIVND (reference sequence). This CDR3 reads CASDNTGQGHNEQFF. In DNA, the CDR3 is TGTGCCAGCGACAACACGGGACAGGGTCACAATGAGCAGTTCTTC.

This chain connects TRBV6-6 to TRBJ1-1; 8 positions agree with TRBD1. Germline V gene lookup returns CDR1 MNHNY and CDR2 SVGAGI (reference sequence). Trimming at V came to 5 bases and at J to 10 bases, leaving 6 bases not matched to a gene. This CDR3 is built from 12 residues. CDR3 loop: CASSLDREGAFF. In DNA form, the CDR3 reads TGTGCCAGCAGTCTGGACAGGGAGGGAGCTTTCTTT.

The chain has TRBV19 and TRBJ1-2; 7 bases agree with TRBD1. Germline V gene sequence: CDR1 LNHDA, CDR2 SQIVND (reference sequence). Trimming at V came to 4 bases and at J to 7 bases, leaving 6 bases not matched to a gene. The CDR3 has 13 amino acids. CDR3 DNA sequence: TGTGCCAGTAGTACCCGACAGGGAGGTGGCTACACCTTC. This encodes CASSTRQGGGYTF.

The gene calls are TRBV7-9 and TRBJ2-1; 9 bases map to TRBD2. The CDR3 contains 15 residues. The germline V gene has CDR1 SEHNR and CDR2 FQNEAQ (reference sequence). Trimming cost V 5 bases and J 0 bases; bases outside gene matches: 2. The CDR3, as DNA: TGTGCCAGCAGCCGTAGCGGGAGCTCCTACAATGAGCAGTTCTTC. Its translation: CASSRSGSSYNEQFF.

The DNA of the CDR3 is TGTGCCAGTTCCTGGGCGCGCCAGCCCCAGCATTTT. It is translated as CASSWARQPQHF. The chain is built from TRBV19 and TRBJ1-5; D remains ambiguous. Germline CDR1 and CDR2: LNHDA and SQIVND (reference sequence). The CDR3 has 12 amino acids. V was pared by 8 bases and J by 7 bases, with 12 bases between.

The rearrangement links TRBV9 to TRBJ1-2; TRBD1 might be the D (5 bases). This CDR3 is built from 15 residues. The V gene's germline CDR1 is SGDLS and CDR2 YYNGEE. V was shortened by 2 bases and J by 0 bases, with 11 bases between the two germline ends. The CDR3 region is CASSVDSPSNYGYTF. DNA for the CDR3: TGTGCCAGCAGCGTTGACAGTCCCTCTAACTATGGCTACACCTTC. Drawing the rest from reference TRBV9 and TRBJ1-2, the complete variable domain is DSGVTQTPKHLITATGQRVTLRCSPRSGDLSVYWYQQSLDQGLQFLIQYYNGEERAKGNILERFSAQQFPDLHSELNLSSLELGDSALYFCASSVDSPSNYGYTFGSGTRLTVV.

This clone turned up a few times. This chain uses TRBV7-9 with TRBJ1-2; TRBD1 aligns across 7 bases. V lost 5 bases, J lost 5 bases, and 5 bases stayed unmatched. The V gene's germline CDR1 is SEHNR and CDR2 FQNEAQ (reference sequence). This CDR3 comprises 13 residues. The CDR3 spells CASSPQGPYGYTF. CDR3 in DNA: TGTGCCAGCAGCCCACAGGGGCCATATGGCTACACCTTC.

The V call is TRBV5-1, the J call TRBJ2-5; TRBD2 might be the D (6 bases). CDR1 is SGHRS, CDR2 YFSETQ, per germline. CDR3 length equals 14 residues. V lost 0 bases, J lost 5 bases, and 11 bases lay in between. CDR3 sequence: CASSLATSLETQYF. CDR3 coding DNA: TGCGCCAGCAGCTTGGCCACTAGCTTGGAGACCCAGTACTTC.

This chain links TRBV5-4 with TRBJ1-6; no clear D. The CDR3 consists of 14 residues. Germline V lookup: CDR1 SGHNT, CDR2 YYREEE (reference sequence). The V gene lost 4 bases and the J gene lost 10 bases, with 15 bases spanning the gap. The CDR3 DNA reads TGTGCCAGCAGCCCGGGTCTTGATAGATCACCCCTCCACTTT. Its protein product is CASSPGLDRSPLHF.

This clone was found a few times. This chain's CDR3 is CATSRYTTGTGYTF. The CDR3, as DNA: TGTGCCACCAGCAGATACACTACAGGGACTGGCTACACCTTC. The chain combines TRBV15 with TRBJ1-2, with D possibly matching TRBD1 (6 bases). Trimming cost V 2 bases and J 7 bases, with 14 bases left between them. The CDR3 length is 14 residues. Germline V gives CDR1 LNHNV, CDR2 YYDKDF (reference sequence).

The chain combines TRBV10-3 with TRBJ2-3; TRBD2 aligns across 15 bases. V shed 4 bases, J shed 5 bases, and the junction held 16 bases outside the gene matches. CDR3 length: 20 amino acids. CDR1 ENHRY and CDR2 SYGVKD come from the germline V gene. As DNA, the CDR3 is TGTGCCATCAGTGTCTGGACTAGCGGGAGGGCTCCACTTTTCGGAGATACGCAGTATTTT. Residues: CAISVWTSGRAPLFGDTQYF.

J is TRBJ2-7 and V is TRBV13, with 11 bases fitting TRBD2. CDR3 length: 16 amino acids. The trim removed 3 bases at V and 1 base at J, leaving 5 bases unmatched. Germline V gene data show CDR1 as PRHDT and CDR2 as FYEKMQ (reference sequence). In DNA form, the CDR3 reads TGTGCCAGCAGCTTTACCACTAGCGGGGGTTCCTACGAGCAGTACTTC. Its protein product is CASSFTTSGGSYEQYF.

The chain carries TRBV5-6 and TRBJ1-3; 7 positions match TRBD1. Germline CDR1 reads SGHDT; CDR2 reads YYEEEE. The CDR3 extends over 14 amino acids. With V trimmed by 6 bases and J by 0 bases, 3 bases remained unmatched. As DNA, the CDR3 is TGTGCCAGCACGGGGACAGACTCTGGAAACACCATATATTTT. Amino acids: CASTGTDSGNTIYF. The whole variable domain, filled in from reference TRBV5-6 and TRBJ1-3, reads DAGVTQSPTHLIKTRGQQVTLRCSPKSGHDTVSWYQQALGQGPQFIFQYYEEEERQRGNFPDRFSGHQFPNYSSELNVNALLLGDSALYLCASTGTDSGNTIYFGEGSWLTVV.

This clone was counted a few times. The chain recombines TRBV5-1 with TRBJ2-5; 7 positions match TRBD1. V lost 4 bases and J lost 3; bases outside the gene matches: 6. Germline CDR1 and CDR2: SGHRS and YFSETQ. This CDR3 spans 14 amino acids. Written as DNA, the CDR3 is TGCGCCAGCAGCCAAGCCACAGGGGAAGAGACCCAGTACTTC. Translating it yields CASSQATGEETQYF.

The chain carries TRBV19 and TRBJ2-3; TRBD2 matches 12 bases. The J segment lost 5 bases and the V segment lost 3 bases, leaving 6 bases of the junction unmatched. CDR3 length: 16 amino acids. CDR1 is LNHDA and CDR2 is SQIVND in the germline V gene (reference sequence). The CDR3 bases are TGTGCCAGTAGTATCTCGACTAGCGGGGGAGAAGATACGCAGTATTTT. The encoded protein is CASSISTSGGEDTQYF.

This clone was seen more than once but under ten times. The rearrangement uses TRBV6-5 and TRBJ2-7, with D unclear. The V end was cut by 6 bases, the J end by 6 bases, with 9 bases between. This CDR3 has 11 amino acids. The germline V gene has CDR1 MNHEY and CDR2 SVGAGI. CDR3 loop: CASSFQREQYF. CDR3 bases: TGTGCCAGCAGCTTTCAGCGCGAGCAGTACTTC.